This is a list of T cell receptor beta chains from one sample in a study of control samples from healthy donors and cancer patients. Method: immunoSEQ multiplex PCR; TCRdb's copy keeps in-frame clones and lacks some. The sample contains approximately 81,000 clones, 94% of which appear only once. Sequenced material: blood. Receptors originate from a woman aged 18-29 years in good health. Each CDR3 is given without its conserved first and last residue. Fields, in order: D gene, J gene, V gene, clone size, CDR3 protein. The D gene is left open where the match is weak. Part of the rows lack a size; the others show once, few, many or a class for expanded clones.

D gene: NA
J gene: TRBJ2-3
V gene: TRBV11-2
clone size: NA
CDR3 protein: ASSLDQRWAGDGDTQY

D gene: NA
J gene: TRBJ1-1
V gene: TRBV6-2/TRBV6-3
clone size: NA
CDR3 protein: ASSPWTRQFEAF

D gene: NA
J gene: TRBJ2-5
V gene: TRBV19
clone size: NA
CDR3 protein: ASTDFQETQY

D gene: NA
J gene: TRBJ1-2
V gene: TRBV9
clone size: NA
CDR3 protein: ASSVVGGGYT

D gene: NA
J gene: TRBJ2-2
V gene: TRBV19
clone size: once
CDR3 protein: ASSMAVNTGELF

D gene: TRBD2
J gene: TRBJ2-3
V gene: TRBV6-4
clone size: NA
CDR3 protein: ASSEFGTRAGTDTQY

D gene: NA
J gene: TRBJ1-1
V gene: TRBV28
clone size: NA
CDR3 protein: ASSQTGLMNTEAF

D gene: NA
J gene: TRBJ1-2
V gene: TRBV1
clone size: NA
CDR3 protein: TSSQERDSNYGYT

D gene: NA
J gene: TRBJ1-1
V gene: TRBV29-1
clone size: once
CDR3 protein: SWTGGNTEAF

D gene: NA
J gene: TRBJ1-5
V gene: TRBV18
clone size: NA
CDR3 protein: ASSPRAGINQPQH

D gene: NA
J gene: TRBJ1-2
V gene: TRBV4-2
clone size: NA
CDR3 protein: ASSQGLPLEDGYT

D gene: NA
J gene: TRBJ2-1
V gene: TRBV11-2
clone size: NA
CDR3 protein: ASSLYGAPDNEQF

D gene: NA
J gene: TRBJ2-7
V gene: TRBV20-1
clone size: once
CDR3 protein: SASYPAGPLLSSYEQY

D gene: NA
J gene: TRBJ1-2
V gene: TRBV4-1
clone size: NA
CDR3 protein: ASSQVSGVYGYT

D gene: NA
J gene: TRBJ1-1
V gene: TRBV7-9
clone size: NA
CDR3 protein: ASSLFALRNTEAF

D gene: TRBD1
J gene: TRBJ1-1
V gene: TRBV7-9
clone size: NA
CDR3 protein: ASSSRPGQGTEAF

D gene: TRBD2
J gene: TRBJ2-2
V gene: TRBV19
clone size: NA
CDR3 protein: ASSIRPSGSVTGELF

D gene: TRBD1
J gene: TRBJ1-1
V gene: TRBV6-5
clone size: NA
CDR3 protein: ASRATQGKNTEAF

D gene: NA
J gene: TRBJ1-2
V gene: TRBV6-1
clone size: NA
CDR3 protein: ASSEALLGGTSYGYT

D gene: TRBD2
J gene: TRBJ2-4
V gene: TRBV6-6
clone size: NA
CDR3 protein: ASSPKGPGGGALPKNIQY

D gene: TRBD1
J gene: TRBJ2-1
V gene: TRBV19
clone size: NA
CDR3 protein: ASSDPRPGGGNEQF

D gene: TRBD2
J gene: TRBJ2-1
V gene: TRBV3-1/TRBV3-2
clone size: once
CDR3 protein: ASSQVSGGGAYNEQF

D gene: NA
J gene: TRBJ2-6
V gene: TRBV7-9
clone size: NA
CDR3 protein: ASSLFARGGAGANVLT

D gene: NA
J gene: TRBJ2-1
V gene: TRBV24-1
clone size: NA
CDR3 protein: ATSRQDGDEQF

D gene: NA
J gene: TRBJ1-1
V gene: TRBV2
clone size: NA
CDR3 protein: ASSRQIVAF

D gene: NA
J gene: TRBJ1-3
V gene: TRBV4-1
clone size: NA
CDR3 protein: ASSQGVNTIY

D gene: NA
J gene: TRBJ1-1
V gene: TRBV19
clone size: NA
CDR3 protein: ASKADLNTEAF

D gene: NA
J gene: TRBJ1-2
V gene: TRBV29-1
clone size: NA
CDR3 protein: SVDLDFVDSENYGYT

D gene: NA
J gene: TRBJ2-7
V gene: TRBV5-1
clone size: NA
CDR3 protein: ASSRDTLSSSYEQY

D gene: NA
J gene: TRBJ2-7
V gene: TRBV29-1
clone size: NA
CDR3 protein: SVGGMGSYEQY

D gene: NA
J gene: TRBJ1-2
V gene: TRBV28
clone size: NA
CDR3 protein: ASRGMGQAHYGYT

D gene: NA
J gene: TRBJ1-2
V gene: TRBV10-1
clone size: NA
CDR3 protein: ASSERGGYGYT

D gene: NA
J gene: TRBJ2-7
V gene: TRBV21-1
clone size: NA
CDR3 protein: ASSPLGGAGGYEQY

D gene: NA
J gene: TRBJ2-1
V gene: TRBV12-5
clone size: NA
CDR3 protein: ASGLAGAHPNEQF

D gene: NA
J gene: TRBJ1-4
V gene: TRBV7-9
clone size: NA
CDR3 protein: ASSQATVGSGNEKLF

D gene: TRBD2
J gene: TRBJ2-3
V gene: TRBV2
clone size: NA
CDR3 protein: ASRGLAVPPHTQY

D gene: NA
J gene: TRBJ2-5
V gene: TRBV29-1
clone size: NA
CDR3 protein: SVEVLARVPMPQY

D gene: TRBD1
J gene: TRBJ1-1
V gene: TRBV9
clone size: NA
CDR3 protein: ASSFRQGPGTEAF

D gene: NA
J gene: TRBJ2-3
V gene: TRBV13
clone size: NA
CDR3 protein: ASSLRGSDTQY

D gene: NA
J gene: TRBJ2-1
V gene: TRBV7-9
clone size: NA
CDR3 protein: ASSVKINEQF

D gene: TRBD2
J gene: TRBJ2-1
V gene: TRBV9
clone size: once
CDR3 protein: ASSVALGTSGDHEQF

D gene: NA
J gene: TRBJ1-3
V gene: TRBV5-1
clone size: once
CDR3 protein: ASSLVPLTASGNTIY

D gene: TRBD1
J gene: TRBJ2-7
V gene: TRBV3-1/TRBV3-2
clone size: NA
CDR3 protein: ASSQDQGAMTYEQY

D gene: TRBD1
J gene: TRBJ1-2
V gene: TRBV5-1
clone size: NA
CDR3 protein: ASSLLATGGNGYT